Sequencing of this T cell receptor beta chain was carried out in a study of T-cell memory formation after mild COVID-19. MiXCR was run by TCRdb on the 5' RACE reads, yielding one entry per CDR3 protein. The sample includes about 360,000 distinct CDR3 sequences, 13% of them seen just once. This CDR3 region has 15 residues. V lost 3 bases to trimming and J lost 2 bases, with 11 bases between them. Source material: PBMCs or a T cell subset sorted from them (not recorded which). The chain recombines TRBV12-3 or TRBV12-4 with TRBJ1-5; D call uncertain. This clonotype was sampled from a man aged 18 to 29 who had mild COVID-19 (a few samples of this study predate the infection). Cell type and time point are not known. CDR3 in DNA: TGTGCCAGCAGTTTCCGGGGTGTCGGCAATCAGCCCCAGCATTTT. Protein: CASSFRGVGNQPQHF.